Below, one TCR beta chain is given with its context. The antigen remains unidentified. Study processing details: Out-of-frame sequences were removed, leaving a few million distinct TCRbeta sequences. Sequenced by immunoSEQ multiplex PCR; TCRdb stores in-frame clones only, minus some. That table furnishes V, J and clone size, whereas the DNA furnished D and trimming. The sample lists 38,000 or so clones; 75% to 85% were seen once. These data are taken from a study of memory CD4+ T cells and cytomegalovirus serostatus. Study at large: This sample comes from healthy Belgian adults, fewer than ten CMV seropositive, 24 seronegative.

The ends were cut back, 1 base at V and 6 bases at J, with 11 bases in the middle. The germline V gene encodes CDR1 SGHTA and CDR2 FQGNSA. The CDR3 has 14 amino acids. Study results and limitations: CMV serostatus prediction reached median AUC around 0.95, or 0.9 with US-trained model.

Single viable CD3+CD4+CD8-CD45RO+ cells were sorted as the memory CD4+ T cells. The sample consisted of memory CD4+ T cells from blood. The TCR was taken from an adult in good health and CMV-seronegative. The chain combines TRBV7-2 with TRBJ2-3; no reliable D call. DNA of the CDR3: TGTGCCAGCAGCTTAGGACGACTGGGGGATACGCAGTATTTT. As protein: CASSLGRLGDTQYF.